This TCR beta chain emerged from a study of blood T cells in healthy people across ages. Study-wide results and limits: Age advanced and TCR beta diversity per million T cells fell, roughly linearly. It was the long-lived donors that had more naive CD4+ cells and higher diversity than aged donors.

From germline, CDR1 is SGHTA and CDR2 FQGTGA. The CDR3 covers 14 residues. Of note for this clonotype: Its matching antigen is unknown. A junction boundary mismatches the germline segment, possibly from a read error.

Then a second PCR, running roughly 7 to 11 cycles, was carried out with a sample-barcoded 5' primer and a J-beta primer mix. TCRdb analysed the 5' RACE reads with MiXCR anew, one entry per CDR3 protein. The data show about 1.6 million distinct CDR3 sequences, 30% to 40% seen once. The chain links TRBV7-3 to TRBJ2-1; D ambiguous. Source material: blood. This TCR was sampled from a woman aged 25 to 39 in good health. The CDR3 reads CASSEMQRSNGQFF. The CDR3 nucleotides are TGTGCCAGCAGCGAAATGCAACGAAGCAATGGGCAGTTCTTC.